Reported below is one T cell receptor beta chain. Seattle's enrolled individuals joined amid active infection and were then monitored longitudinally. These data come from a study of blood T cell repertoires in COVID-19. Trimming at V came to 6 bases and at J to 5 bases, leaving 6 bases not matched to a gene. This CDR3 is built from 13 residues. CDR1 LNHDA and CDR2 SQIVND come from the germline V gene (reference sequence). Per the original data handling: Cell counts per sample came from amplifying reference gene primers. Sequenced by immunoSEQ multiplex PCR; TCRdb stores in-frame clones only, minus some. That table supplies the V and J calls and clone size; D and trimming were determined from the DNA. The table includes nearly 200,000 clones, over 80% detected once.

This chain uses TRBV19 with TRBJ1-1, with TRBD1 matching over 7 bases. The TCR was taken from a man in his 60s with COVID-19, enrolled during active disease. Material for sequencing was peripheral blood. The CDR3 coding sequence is TGTGCCAGTAGCAACAGGGGTGGGACTGAAGCTTTCTTT. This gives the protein CASSNRGGTEAFF.